The clone carrying this TCR beta chain was detected a few times. The antigen remains undetermined. Vbeta (60) and Jbeta (13) primers were used in the PCR. Sequencing used immunoSEQ multiplex PCR; TCRdb keeps in-frame clones, though not all of them. This sample has 100,000 to 150,000 clones, with about 85% found just once. This record belongs to a study of cytomegalovirus exposure and HLA in healthy donors. Study results and limitations: A later analysis, which compared TCR beta chains of equal frequency, found the HLA-associated ones more clonally expanded. The investigators catalogued 150 to 200 TCR beta chains as cytomegalovirus-associated. Diagnosis of cytomegalovirus status made by the classifier reportedly showed high specificity and sensitivity.

When sampled, the donors appeared nominally healthy, though they likely had unrecorded immune exposures. The sequence was obtained from a boy aged 5-17 years in good health and CMV-seronegative. Sequencing was performed on PBMCs.

The CDR3 is CASRREVVLTEAFF. The CDR3 coding sequence is TGTGCCAGCAGGAGGGAGGTAGTCCTCACTGAAGCTTTCTTT. The gene calls are TRBV5-5 and TRBJ1-1; D is uncertain. Trimming pared 5 bases from V and 4 bases from J, leaving 15 bases between. Germline lookup yields CDR1 SGHKS and CDR2 YYEKEE (reference sequence). This CDR3 is 14 amino acids long.